This T cell receptor (beta chain) was recovered during a study of T cell repertoires in cytomegalovirus infection. Whole-study context: Indications came from public TCR beta signatures; they pointed to CMV infection and to a matching HLA type.

General study points: Accumulated public TCR beta family frequency recognized individuals carrying CMV together with the relevant HLA. It was HLA-C-restricted CMV-specific TCR beta clonotypes that dominated the response ex vivo.

TCRdb analysed the reads with MiXCR anew, one entry per CDR3 protein. Of about 160,000 distinct CDR3 sequences detected, roughly a sixth appear once; the ten largest clones hold roughly 20%. V was pared by 1 base and J by 8 bases, with 5 bases between. The CDR3 sequence is 12 residues long. Germline CDR1 KGHDR, CDR2 SFDVKD. This clonotype was seen a few times. Its antigen is unknown. Sequencing was performed on CD8+ T cells from PBMCs. The rearrangement links TRBV24-1 to TRBJ2-1; D remains ambiguous. The receptor's source is a human donor in good health (CMV status not recorded). Some clones in this sample may be carry-over from other donors' samples. The CDR3 is CATSDFFDEQFF. In DNA form, the CDR3 reads TGTGCCACCAGTGATTTCTTCGATGAGCAGTTCTTC.